The entry that follows covers one TCR beta chain sequence. Antigen: not known. 5' RACE with UMI labels generated the TRB cDNA libraries. Reanalyzing the 5' RACE reads, TCRdb keeps one entry per CDR3 protein, without DNA. The sample table includes around 84,000 distinct CDR3 sequences. Naivety in CD8+ T cells corresponded to a CD45RO-CCR7+CD27+CD95- phenotype. The CDR3 extends over 13 amino acids. Germline CDR1 reads SQVTM; CDR2 reads ANQGSEA. The data derive from a study of CXCR3-negative and CXCR3-positive naive CD8 T cells. Study conclusions and caveats: TCR strength was inferred from TRB CDR3 properties, while surface CD5 was comparable between naive subsets. Higher TRB CDR3 hydrophobicity marked CXCR3-positive naive cells relative to CXCR3-negative naive cells.

The rearrangement joins TRBV29-1 to TRBJ2-2; without DNA, the TCRdb call of TRBD1 cannot be checked. This TCR derives from a human donor in good health. Some clones in this sample may be carry-over from other donors' samples. Sequencing was done on a sample of naive CXCR3+ CD8+ T cells from blood. Sample subset: CD45RO-CCR7+CD27+CD95- naive CD8+ T cells expressing CXCR3 (TNR3+). CDR3 residues: CSVVVDSSGELFF.